Listed below are T cell receptor beta chains from one sample, sequenced in a study of blood T cells in healthy people across ages. TCRdb recomputed calls from the 5' RACE reads with MiXCR, one row per CDR3 protein. This sample yields 500,000 to 650,000 distinct CDR3 sequences, of which about 27% are seen a single time; over 3.5% belongs to the top ten. The same specimen was also included in a second study, on T cells of mothers and their children.

The specimen was blood. All receptors come from a boy aged 2 to 10 in good health. The CDR3 runs from the conserved cysteine through the conserved F or W. D genes are given only for firm matches. Clone size, where shown, is once, few, many, or a class for clones that have expanded.

>TRBJ2-1|many|TRBD2|TRBV7-9
CASTKTSGTEQFF
TGTGCCAGCACTAAGACTAGCGGGACCGAGCAGTTCTTC
>TRBJ2-1|.|TRBD2|TRBV28
CASRYSGTPYNEQFF
TGTGCCAGCAGGTACAGCGGGACCCCCTACAATGAGCAGTTCTTC
>TRBJ2-7|few|.|TRBV6-5
CASSYGGSGPYEQYF
TGTGCCAGCAGTTACGGGGGGAGCGGGCCCTACGAGCAGTACTTC
>TRBJ1-6|few|.|TRBV20-1
CSARPYSLQGSPLHF
TGCAGTGCTAGGCCCTACTCACTCCAAGGTTCACCCCTCCACTTT
>TRBJ2-5|.|TRBD2|TRBV19
CASKQRGVQETQYF
TGTGCCAGTAAACAGCGGGGGGTCCAAGAGACCCAGTACTTC
>TRBJ2-1|.|.|TRBV4-1
CASSQEWGASYNEQFF
TGCGCCAGCAGCCAAGAGTGGGGGGCCTCCTACAATGAGCAGTTCTTC
>TRBJ1-2|.|.|TRBV19
CASRGRSENGYTF
TGTGCCAGTAGAGGCCGATCGGAAAATGGCTACACCTTC
>TRBJ2-7|few|.|TRBV12-3/TRBV12-4
CASSGGRPFSSYEQYF
TGTGCCAGCAGTGGGGGACGGCCCTTTAGCTCCTACGAGCAGTACTTC
>TRBJ2-3|.|TRBD1|TRBV10-3
CAIRGQGADTQYF
TGTGCCATCAGGGGACAGGGCGCTGATACGCAGTATTTT
>TRBJ2-1|.|.|TRBV29-1
CSVMQSSYNEQFF
TGCAGCGTGATGCAGAGCTCCTACAATGAGCAGTTCTTC
>TRBJ2-2|few|.|TRBV6-5
CASSQHSGGELFF
TGTGCCAGCAGCCAACACAGTGGCGGGGAGCTGTTTTTT
>TRBJ2-5|.|TRBD2|TRBV7-2
CASSPVTSGREETQYF
TGTGCCAGCAGCCCTGTGACTAGCGGGAGAGAGGAGACCCAGTACTTC
>TRBJ2-7|.|TRBD2|TRBV6-5
CASSYSIRSRGDEQYF
TGTGCCAGCAGTTACTCGATCCGTTCACGGGGGGACGAGCAGTACTTC
>TRBJ2-2|.|TRBD2|TRBV6-5
CASSSHGGRVDTGELFF
TGTGCCAGCAGTTCTCATGGCGGGAGGGTGGACACCGGGGAGCTGTTTTTT
>TRBJ2-7|few|.|TRBV20-1
CSATPRQVVYEQYF
TGCAGTGCTACCCCCAGGCAGGTTGTCTACGAGCAGTACTTC
>TRBJ2-7|few|.|TRBV4-3
CASSQDPLRKRYEQYF
TGCGCCAGCAGCCAAGATCCGCTAAGGAAGCGGTACGAGCAGTACTTC
>TRBJ1-1|many|.|TRBV7-6
CASSRTGLTEAFF
TGTGCCAGCAGCCGGACGGGACTCACTGAAGCTTTCTTT
>TRBJ2-3|few|.|TRBV6-5
CASGLSGTRDTQYF
TGTGCCAGCGGGCTTAGCGGTACTAGGGATACGCAGTATTTT
>TRBJ2-5|few|.|TRBV18
CAASHSGGNPRETQYF
TGTGCCGCCTCACATAGCGGCGGAAACCCCAGGGAGACCCAGTACTTC
>TRBJ2-7|few|.|TRBV7-2
CASSVGLGGRREQYF
TGTGCCAGCAGCGTGGGTTTGGGGGGGCGTCGCGAGCAGTACTTC
>TRBJ2-7|many|TRBD1|TRBV4-3
CASSLNRGPPDEQYF
TGCGCCAGCAGTCTCAACAGGGGGCCCCCAGACGAGCAGTACTTC
>TRBJ2-5|few|.|TRBV6-2/TRBV6-3
CASSYHLQRETQYF
TGTGCCAGCAGCTACCACCTACAGCGGGAGACCCAGTACTTC
>TRBJ2-1|.|TRBD2|TRBV4-3
CASSQTSGSNDEQFF
TGCGCCAGCAGCCAGACTAGCGGGAGTAATGATGAGCAGTTCTTC
>TRBJ1-6|.|.|TRBV2
CASSEAGTGLNSPLHF
TGTGCCAGCAGTGAAGCGGGGACGGGGTTAAATTCACCCCTCCACTTT
>TRBJ2-5|.|TRBD1|TRBV19
CASSRWTGDQETQYF
TGTGCCAGTAGTAGATGGACAGGGGATCAAGAGACCCAGTACTTC
>TRBJ1-2|.|.|TRBV20-1
CSARQGETGYTF
TGCAGTGCGCGCCAGGGCGAGACGGGCTACACCTTC
>TRBJ2-1|.|TRBD2|TRBV20-1
CSARDQRRGGHNEQFF
TGCAGTGCTAGAGATCAGCGGCGGGGGGGCCACAATGAGCAGTTCTTC
>TRBJ2-1|.|.|TRBV18
CASSPPEGGEQFF
TGTGCCAGCTCACCACCGGAGGGGGGTGAGCAGTTCTTC
>TRBJ2-4|.|.|TRBV27
CASSFLASAMNGAKNIQYF
TGTGCCAGCAGTTTTCTGGCTAGCGCAATGAATGGAGCCAAAAACATTCAGTACTTC
>TRBJ2-7|.|.|TRBV5-1
CASRPPGAVGEQYF
TGCGCCAGCAGACCCCCAGGGGCGGTAGGCGAGCAGTACTTC
>TRBJ1-1|few|.|TRBV27
CASSLSAAANTEAFF
TGTGCCAGCAGTTTATCGGCAGCCGCGAACACTGAAGCTTTCTTT
>TRBJ2-6|few|TRBD1|TRBV12-3/TRBV12-4
CASSGTGGSGANVLTF
TGTGCCAGCAGCGGGACAGGGGGCTCTGGGGCCAACGTCCTGACTTTC
>TRBJ1-4|.|.|TRBV4-3
CASSPERAALNEKLFF
TGCGCCAGCAGCCCAGAACGGGCCGCCCTAAATGAAAAACTGTTTTTT
>TRBJ2-6|.|.|TRBV2
CATQGVSSGANVLTF
TGTGCCACCCAAGGGGTTAGCTCTGGGGCCAACGTCCTGACTTTC
>TRBJ1-1|.|.|TRBV29-1
CSAGSEAFF
TGCAGCGCGGGTAGTGAAGCTTTCTTT
>TRBJ2-5|.|TRBD1|TRBV15
CATSSMGQGAWETQYF
TGTGCCACCAGCTCCATGGGACAGGGGGCTTGGGAGACCCAGTACTTC
>TRBJ2-5|many|.|TRBV10-2
CASSFSTWETQYF
TGCGCCAGCAGTTTCTCAACTTGGGAGACCCAGTACTTC
>TRBJ1-1|.|.|TRBV6-2/TRBV6-3
CASTSRGITEAFF
TGTGCCAGCACCAGCCGAGGAATCACTGAAGCTTTCTTT